The next 14 T cell receptor beta chains were all read from a single sample in a study of T cells after yellow fever vaccination. TCRdb analysed the 5' RACE reads with MiXCR anew, one entry per CDR3 protein. The sample yields roughly 500,000 distinct CDR3 sequences, 15% to 20% seen once. The source material was PBMCs, sampled 15 days after the yellow fever booster vaccination. The receptors were sampled from a man in his thirties or forties who received the YFV17D yellow fever vaccine.

The rearrangement links TRBV10-3 to TRBJ2-3; 11 bases agree with TRBD2. With 6 bases clipped from V and 4 bases from J, the junction kept 9 bases outside the gene matches. Germline CDR1 and CDR2: ENHRY and SYGVKD. The CDR3 runs to 16 residues. CDR3 coding DNA: TGTGCCATCAGAGAACTAGCGGGAGATCCGGCAGATACGCAGTATTTT. Translated: CAIRELAGDPADTQYF.

This clonotype has just a few counts. This chain links TRBV12-3 or TRBV12-4 with TRBJ2-7, with 9 nucleotides matching TRBD1. CDR3 length equals 14 residues. V was pared by 3 bases and J by 7 bases, with 7 bases of the junction left unmatched. CDR3 DNA sequence: TGTGCCAGCAGTTTGGGGACAGGGAATTTTGAGCAGTACTTC. This codes for CASSLGTGNFEQYF.

The gene calls are TRBV28 and TRBJ2-7; D may be TRBD1 or TRBD2 (6 bases each). V was pared by 10 bases and J by 0 bases, with 22 bases between. CDR3 length equals 16 residues. CDR1 and CDR2 (germline): MDHEN, SYDVKM. CDR3 amino acids: CATQLGGLASSYEQYF. DNA of the CDR3: TGTGCCACCCAGTTAGGGGGACTTGCGAGCTCCTACGAGCAGTACTTC.

This clonotype was picked up a small number of times. The gene calls are TRBV28 and TRBJ2-7; TRBD1 aligns across 7 bases. V lost 7 bases to trimming and J lost 5 bases; unmatched junction nucleotides: 8. Germline CDR1 MDHEN, CDR2 SYDVKM. The CDR3 has 13 amino acids. The CDR3 DNA follows: TGTGCCAGCATCCGACAGGGTCGTAACGAGCAGTACTTC. Protein product: CASIRQGRNEQYF.

This clonotype has a handful of counts. This chain links TRBV6-1 with TRBJ2-2, with 7 nucleotides matching TRBD2. V was clipped by 7 bases and J by 3 bases; unmatched bases: 11. Germline V CDR1 and CDR2: MNHNS, SASEGT. The CDR3 sequence is 16 residues long. The CDR3 DNA is TGTGCCAGCACTCTCGCGCTGGGGGGGTACACCGGGGAGCTGTTTTTT. Its protein is CASTLALGGYTGELFF.

The V gene is TRBV7-7, the J gene TRBJ2-5, with 8 bases that match TRBD2. Germline V CDR1 and CDR2: SSHAT, FNYEAQ (reference sequence). The CDR3 is made up of 15 amino acids. The CDR3 sequence: CASTRSGGPGETQYF. The CDR3 DNA follows: TGTGCTTCCACGAGGAGCGGGGGCCCCGGCGAGACCCAGTACTTC.

CDR3: CASSQGQQYTDTQYF. In DNA, the CDR3 is TGTGCCAGCAGTCAGGGACAGCAGTACACAGATACGCAGTATTTT. The rearrangement uses TRBV28 and TRBJ2-3, with 7 positions matching TRBD1. The CDR3 loop spans 15 amino acids. J gave up 2 bases and V 5 bases, and 7 bases lay outside the gene matches. Germline lookup yields CDR1 MDHEN and CDR2 SYDVKM.

The V gene is TRBV18, the J gene TRBJ2-3; perhaps TRBD2 as D (6 bases). The CDR3 is 14 residues long. V was clipped by 3 bases and J by 2 bases, with 9 bases between them. Germline V gene sequence: CDR1 KGHSH, CDR2 LQKENI. The chain's CDR3 is CASSPEGATDTQYF. CDR3 coding DNA: TGTGCCAGCTCACCGGAGGGAGCCACAGATACGCAGTATTTT.

This clonotype has just a few counts. The chain employs TRBV4-1 and TRBJ2-5; maybe TRBD1 (6 bases). V was trimmed by 5 bases and J by 0 bases, leaving 16 bases between them. Germline values: CDR1 MGHRA, CDR2 YSYEKL. This CDR3 spans 16 amino acids. DNA for the CDR3: TGCGCCAGCAGCGGTGGGTTCAGGGGTCACCAAGAGACCCAGTACTTC. Its translation: CASSGGFRGHQETQYF.

This chain uses TRBV7-9 with TRBJ1-1; D unresolved. Between the trimmed V and J ends, which lost 1 base and 8 bases, there was a span of 14 bases. Germline values: CDR1 SEHNR, CDR2 FQNEAQ (reference sequence). The CDR3 covers 14 residues. The DNA of the CDR3 is TGTGCCAGCAGCTTAGTACCCCTACTCCCCGAAGCTTTCTTT. It yields the protein CASSLVPLLPEAFF.

This clonotype was seen more than once but under ten times. The chain is built from TRBV6-2 or TRBV6-3 and TRBJ1-5; no clear D. Looked up from germline, CDR1 is MNHEY and CDR2 is SVGEGT. The V end lost 7 bases, the J end lost 1 base, and 11 bases lay between the germline ends. The CDR3 runs 14 residues. DNA for the CDR3: TGTGCCAGCACCCCCCGCCTAAGCAATCAGCCCCAGCATTTT. Translation: CASTPRLSNQPQHF.

The V call is TRBV10-3, the J call TRBJ1-6, with TRBD1 as a possible D gene (5 bases). Trimming left V 2 bases short and J 10 bases short, with 18 bases between. The germline CDR1 and CDR2 sequences are ENHRY and SYGVKD. The CDR3 contains 16 residues. CDR3: CAISEPGRGGVSPLHF. CDR3 sequence (DNA): TGTGCCATCAGTGAGCCGGGGCGGGGAGGGGTCTCACCCCTCCACTTT.

The V and J genes are TRBV12-3 or TRBV12-4 and TRBJ2-3; unclear D gene. This CDR3 has 16 amino acids. The V gene lost 6 bases and the J gene lost 4 bases, with 20 bases spanning the gap. CDR3 nucleotides: TGTGCCAGCAGCCGACCCGGCCAAAGCGTCTCAGATACGCAGTATTTT. This translates into CASSRPGQSVSDTQYF.

Only a few counts were recorded for this clonotype. This chain joins TRBV4-3 and TRBJ1-4; no clear D. The CDR3 covers 20 residues. Trimming took 1 base from V and 8 from J, leaving 29 bases between them. Germline V lookup: CDR1 LGHNA, CDR2 YSLEER. This CDR3 reads CASSQAPGAGLRVSGEKLFF. CDR3 sequence (DNA): TGCGCCAGCAGCCAAGCCCCGGGTGCGGGTCTACGGGTTTCTGGCGAAAAACTGTTTTTT.